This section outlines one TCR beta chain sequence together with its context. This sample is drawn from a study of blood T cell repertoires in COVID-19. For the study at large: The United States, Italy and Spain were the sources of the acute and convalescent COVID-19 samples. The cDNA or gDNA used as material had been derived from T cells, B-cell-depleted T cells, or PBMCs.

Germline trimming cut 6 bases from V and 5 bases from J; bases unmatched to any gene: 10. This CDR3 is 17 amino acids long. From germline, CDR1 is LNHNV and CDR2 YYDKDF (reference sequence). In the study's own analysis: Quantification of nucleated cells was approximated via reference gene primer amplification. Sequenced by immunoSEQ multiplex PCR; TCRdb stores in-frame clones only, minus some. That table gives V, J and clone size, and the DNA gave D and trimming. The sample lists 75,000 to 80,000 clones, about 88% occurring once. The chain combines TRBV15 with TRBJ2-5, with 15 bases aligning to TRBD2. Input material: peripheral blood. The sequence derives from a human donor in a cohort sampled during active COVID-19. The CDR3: CATRTGTSGGNVETQYF. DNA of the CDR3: TGTGCCACCAGGACCGGGACTAGCGGGGGGAACGTGGAGACCCAGTACTTC. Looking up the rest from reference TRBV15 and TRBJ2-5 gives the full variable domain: DAMVIQNPRYQVTQFGKPVTLSCSQTLNHNVMYWYQQKSSQAPKLLFHYYDKDFNNEADTPDNFQSRRPNTSFCFLDIRSPGLGDTAMYLCATRTGTSGGNVETQYFGPGTRLLVL.